Sequencing of this T cell receptor beta chain was carried out in a study of T cell repertoires in cytomegalovirus infection. Across the whole study: TCR beta signatures that were public indicated CMV infection and matching HLA type.

The V and J ends lost 6 bases and 7 bases, in that order; junction bases with no gene match: 9. Germline V gene sequence: CDR1 SGHTA, CDR2 FQGNSA. The CDR3 is made up of 15 amino acids. Study findings and constraints: Cumulative frequency (of public TCR beta family members) identified carriers of CMV plus the relevant HLA. In two of eight donors, the top clonotype was HLA-C-restricted CMV-specific.

From the reads, TCRdb called clonotypes with MiXCR, one entry per CDR3 protein. This table has around 260,000 distinct CDR3 sequences, roughly 10% appearing once. This clonotype was seen at least ten times. Its antigen is unidentified. The receptor was derived from a human donor in good health (CMV status not recorded). Some clones in this sample may be carry-over from other donors' samples. This sequence joins TRBV7-2 and TRBJ2-1; 10 nucleotides agree with TRBD2. Sequencing input: PBMCs. The CDR3: CASSGSSGGGNEQFF. CDR3 coding DNA: TGTGCCAGCAGTGGGTCTAGCGGGGGTGGGAATGAGCAGTTCTTC.